This T cell receptor (beta chain) was sequenced in a study of cytomegalovirus exposure and HLA in healthy donors. V lost 1 base and J 6 bases, leaving 13 bases between the germline ends. The CDR3 is 14 residues long. Germline V gene sequence: CDR1 LNHNV, CDR2 YYDKDF (reference sequence). This PCR relied on a set of 60 Vbeta primers and 13 Jbeta primers. Some clones are missing from TCRdb's copy, which holds only in-frame ones; the method was immunoSEQ multiplex PCR. The sample lists 140,000 or so clones, roughly 90% seen once, with around 0.51% in the top ten. The study, taken as a whole, reports: V segments that were indistinguishable, TRBV6-2 and TRBV6-3 among them, were omitted from analysis.

For this clone: Its target is unknown.

The clonotype originates from a middle-aged woman in good health and CMV-seronegative. The sample comprised PBMCs. The chain carries TRBV15 and TRBJ2-7; D is unclear. CDR3 protein: CATSRGYTAAEQYF. The CDR3 nucleotides are TGTGCCACCAGCAGAGGGTATACAGCTGCCGAGCAGTACTTC.